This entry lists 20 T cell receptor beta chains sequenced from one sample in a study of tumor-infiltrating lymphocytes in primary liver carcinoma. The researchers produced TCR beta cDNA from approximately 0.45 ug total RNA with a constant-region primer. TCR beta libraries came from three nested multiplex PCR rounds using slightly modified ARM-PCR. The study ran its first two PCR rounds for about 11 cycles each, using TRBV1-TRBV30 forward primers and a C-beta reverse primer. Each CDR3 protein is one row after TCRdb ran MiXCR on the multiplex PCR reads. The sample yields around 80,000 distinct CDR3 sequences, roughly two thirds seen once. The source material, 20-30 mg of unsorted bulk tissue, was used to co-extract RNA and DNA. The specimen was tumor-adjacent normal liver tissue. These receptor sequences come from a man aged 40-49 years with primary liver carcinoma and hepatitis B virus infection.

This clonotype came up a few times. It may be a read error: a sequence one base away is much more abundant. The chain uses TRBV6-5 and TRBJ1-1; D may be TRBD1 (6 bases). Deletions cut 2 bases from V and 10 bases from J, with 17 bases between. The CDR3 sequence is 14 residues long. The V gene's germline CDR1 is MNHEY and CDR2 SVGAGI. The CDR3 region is CASSYLPLRGAAFF. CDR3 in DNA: TGTGCCAGCAGTTACCTTCCCTTACGGGGGGCAGCTTTCTTT.

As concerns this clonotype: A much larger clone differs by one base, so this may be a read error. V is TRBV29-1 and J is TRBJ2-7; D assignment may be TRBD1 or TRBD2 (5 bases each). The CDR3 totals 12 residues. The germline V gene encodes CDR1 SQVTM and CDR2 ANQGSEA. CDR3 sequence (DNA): TGCAGCGTGTCCCCAGGGAGCTACAAGCAGTACTTC. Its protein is CSVSPGSYKQYF.

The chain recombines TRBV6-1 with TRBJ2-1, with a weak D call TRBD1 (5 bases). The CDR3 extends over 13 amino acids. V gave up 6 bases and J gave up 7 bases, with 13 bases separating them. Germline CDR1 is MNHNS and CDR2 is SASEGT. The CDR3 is CASRGAEPNEQFF. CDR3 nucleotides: TGTGCCAGCAGAGGGGCTGAGCCGAATGAGCAGTTCTTC.

CDR3: CASSVCRDTGELFF. CDR3 nucleotide sequence: TGTGCCAGCAGTGTTTGCAGGGACACCGGGGAGCTGTTTTTT. The chain has TRBV25-1 and TRBJ2-2; weak D call: TRBD1 (5 bases). Germline assignment: CDR1 MGHDK and CDR2 SYGVNS. This CDR3 comprises 14 residues. V was pared by 4 bases and J by 3 bases, with 9 bases between.

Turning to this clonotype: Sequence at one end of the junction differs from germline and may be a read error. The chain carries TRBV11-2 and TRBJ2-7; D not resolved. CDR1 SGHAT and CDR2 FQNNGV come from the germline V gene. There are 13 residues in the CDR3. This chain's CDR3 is CASSFGVAIEQYF. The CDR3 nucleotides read TGTGCAAGCAGCTTCGGAGTGGCTATCGAGCAGTACTTC.

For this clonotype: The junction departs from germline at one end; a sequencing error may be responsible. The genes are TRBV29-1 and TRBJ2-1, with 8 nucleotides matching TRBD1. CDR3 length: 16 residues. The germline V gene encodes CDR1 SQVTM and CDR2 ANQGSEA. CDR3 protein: CSVEGPDRESHNEQFF. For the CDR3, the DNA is TGCAGCGTTGAAGGCCCGGACAGGGAAAGCCACAATGAACAGTTCTTC.

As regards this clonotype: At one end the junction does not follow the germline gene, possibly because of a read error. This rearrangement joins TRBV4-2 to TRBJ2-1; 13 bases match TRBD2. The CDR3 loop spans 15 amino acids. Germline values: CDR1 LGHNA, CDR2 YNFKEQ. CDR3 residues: CASSQGLAGVGKQFF. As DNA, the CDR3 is TGTGCCAGCAGTCAAGGACTAGCGGGAGTGGGTAAGCAGTTCTTC.

CDR3 protein: CASSPEGTGSGQPQHF. For the CDR3, the DNA is TGTGCCAGCTCGCCAGAAGGGACAGGGTCTGGTCAGCCCCAGCATTTT. The rearrangement links TRBV18 to TRBJ1-5; 9 bases fit TRBD1. Trimming cost V 6 bases and J 6 bases; bases outside gene matches: 12. Looked up from germline, CDR1 is KGHSH and CDR2 is LQKENI. CDR3 length: 16 amino acids.

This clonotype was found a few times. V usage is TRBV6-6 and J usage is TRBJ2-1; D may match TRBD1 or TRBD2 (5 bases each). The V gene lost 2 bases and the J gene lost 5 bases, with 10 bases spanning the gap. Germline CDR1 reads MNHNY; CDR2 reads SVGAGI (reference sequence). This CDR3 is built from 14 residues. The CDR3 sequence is CASSYGTADNEQFF. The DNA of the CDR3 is TGTGCCAGCAGTTACGGGACGGCAGACAATGAGCAGTTCTTC.

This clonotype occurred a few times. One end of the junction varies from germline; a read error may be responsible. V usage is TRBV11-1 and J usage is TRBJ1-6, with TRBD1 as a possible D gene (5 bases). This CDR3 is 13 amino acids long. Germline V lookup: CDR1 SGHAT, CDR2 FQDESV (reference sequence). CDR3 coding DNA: TGTACCAGCAGCCGGACACTGGCTTCACCCCTCCAGTTT. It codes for CTSSRTLASPLQF. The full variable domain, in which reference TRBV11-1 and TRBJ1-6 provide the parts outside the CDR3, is EAEVAQSPRYKITEKSQAVAFWCDPISGHATLYWYRQILGQGPELLVQFQDESVVDDSQLPKDRFSAERLKGVDSTLKIQPAELGDSAMYLCTSSRTLASPLQFGNGTRLTVT.

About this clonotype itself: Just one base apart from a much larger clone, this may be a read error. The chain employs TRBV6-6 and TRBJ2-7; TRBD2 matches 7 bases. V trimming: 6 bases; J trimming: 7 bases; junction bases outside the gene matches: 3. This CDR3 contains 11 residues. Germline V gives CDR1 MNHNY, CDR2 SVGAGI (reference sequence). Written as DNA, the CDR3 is TGTGCCAGCAGCCAGCGGGGTGAGCAGTACTTC. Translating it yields CASSQRGEQYF.

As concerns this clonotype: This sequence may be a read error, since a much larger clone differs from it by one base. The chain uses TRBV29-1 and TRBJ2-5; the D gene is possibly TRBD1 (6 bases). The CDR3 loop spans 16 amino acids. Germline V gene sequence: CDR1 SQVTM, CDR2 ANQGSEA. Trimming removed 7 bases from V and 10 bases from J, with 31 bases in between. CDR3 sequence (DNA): TGCAGCGCCGGCAGGAGCTCCCTCCAGGGGCCGGGAATCCAGTACTTC. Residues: CSAGRSSLQGPGIQYF.

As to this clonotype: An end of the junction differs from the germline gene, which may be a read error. For the CDR3, the DNA is TGTGCCAACAACTTGGATCGCGGGAGCCTCTACGAGCACTACTTC. This translates into CANNLDRGSLYEHYF. The V call is TRBV5-4, the J call TRBJ2-7, with TRBD2 matching 7 bases. The V gene's germline CDR1 is SGHNT and CDR2 YYREEE (reference sequence). The CDR3 sequence is 15 residues long.

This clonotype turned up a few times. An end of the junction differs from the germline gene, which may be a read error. CDR3 protein: CVSTPRGGSTDTQYF. CDR3 nucleotide sequence: TGTGTCAGCACACCCAGGGGCGGGAGCACAGATACGCAGTATTTT. The chain joins TRBV6-1 to TRBJ2-3; D might be TRBD1 (6 bases). Germline loops: CDR1 MNHNS, CDR2 SASEGT. The CDR3 runs 15 residues.

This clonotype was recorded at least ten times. CDR3 in amino acids: CAISEGHTGELFF. The CDR3 DNA reads as TGTGCCATCAGTGAGGGACACACCGGGGAGCTGTTTTTT. The V call is TRBV10-3, the J call TRBJ2-2; D is undetermined. Trimming took 2 bases from V and 3 from J, leaving 4 bases between them. This CDR3 contains 13 residues. The germline V gene has CDR1 ENHRY and CDR2 SYGVKD.

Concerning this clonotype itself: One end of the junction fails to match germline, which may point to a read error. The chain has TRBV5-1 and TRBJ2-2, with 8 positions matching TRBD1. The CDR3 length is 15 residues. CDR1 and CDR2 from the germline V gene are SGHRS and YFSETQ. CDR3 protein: CASSLQGANTGEQFF. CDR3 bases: TGCGCCAGCAGCTTGCAGGGGGCGAACACCGGGGAGCAGTTTTTT. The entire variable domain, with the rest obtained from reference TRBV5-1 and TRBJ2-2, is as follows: KAGVTQTPRYLIKTRGQQVTLSCSPISGHRSVSWYQQTPGQGLQFLFEYFSETQRNKGNFPGRFSGRQFSNSRSEMNVSTLELGDSALYLCASSLQGANTGEQFFGEGSRLTVL.

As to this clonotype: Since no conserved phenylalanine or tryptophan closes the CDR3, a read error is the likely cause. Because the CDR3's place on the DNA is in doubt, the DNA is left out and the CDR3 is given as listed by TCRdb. This CDR3 reads CSVDQETQYL. The chain carries TRBV29-1 and TRBJ2-5. CDR1 and CDR2 (germline): SQVTM, ANQGSEA. Counting both end residues, the CDR3 totals 10 amino acids.

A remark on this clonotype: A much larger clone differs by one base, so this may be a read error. CDR3 loop: CVSSLVGLSSSYNEQFF. DNA for the CDR3: TGTGTCAGCAGCTTAGTCGGTCTCTCGAGCTCCTACAATGAGCAGTTCTTC. The gene calls are TRBV11-2 and TRBJ2-1; D remains ambiguous. The CDR3 is 17 residues long. Germline-derived CDR1 and CDR2 are SGHAT and FQNNGV.

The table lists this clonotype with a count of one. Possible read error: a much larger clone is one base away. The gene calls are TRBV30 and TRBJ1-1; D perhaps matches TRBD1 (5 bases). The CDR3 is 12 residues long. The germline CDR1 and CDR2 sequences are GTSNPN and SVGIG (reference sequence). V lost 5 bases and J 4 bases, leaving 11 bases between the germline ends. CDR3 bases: TGTGCCTGGGACACAAGGGGCACTGAAGCTTTCTTT. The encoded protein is CAWDTRGTEAFF.

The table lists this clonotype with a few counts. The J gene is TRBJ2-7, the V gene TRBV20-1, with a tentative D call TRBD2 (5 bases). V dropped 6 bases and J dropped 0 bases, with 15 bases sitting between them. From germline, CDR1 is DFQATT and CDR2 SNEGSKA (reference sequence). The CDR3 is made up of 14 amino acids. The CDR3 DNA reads TGCAGTGCCCAGAGGCCGGGATACTCCTACGAGCAGTACTTC. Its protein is CSAQRPGYSYEQYF.